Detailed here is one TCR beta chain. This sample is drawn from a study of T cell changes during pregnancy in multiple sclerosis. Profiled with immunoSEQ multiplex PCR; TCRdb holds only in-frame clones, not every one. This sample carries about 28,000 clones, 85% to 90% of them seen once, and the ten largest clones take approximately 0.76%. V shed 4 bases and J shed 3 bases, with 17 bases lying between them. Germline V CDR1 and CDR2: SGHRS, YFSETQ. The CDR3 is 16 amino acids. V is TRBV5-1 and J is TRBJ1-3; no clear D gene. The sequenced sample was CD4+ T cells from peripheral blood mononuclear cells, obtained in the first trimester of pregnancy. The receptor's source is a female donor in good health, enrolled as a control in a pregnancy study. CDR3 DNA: TGCGCCAGCAGCGTCGGGAGCTCAGGCGTTGGAAACACCATATATTTT. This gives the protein CASSVGSSGVGNTIYF.